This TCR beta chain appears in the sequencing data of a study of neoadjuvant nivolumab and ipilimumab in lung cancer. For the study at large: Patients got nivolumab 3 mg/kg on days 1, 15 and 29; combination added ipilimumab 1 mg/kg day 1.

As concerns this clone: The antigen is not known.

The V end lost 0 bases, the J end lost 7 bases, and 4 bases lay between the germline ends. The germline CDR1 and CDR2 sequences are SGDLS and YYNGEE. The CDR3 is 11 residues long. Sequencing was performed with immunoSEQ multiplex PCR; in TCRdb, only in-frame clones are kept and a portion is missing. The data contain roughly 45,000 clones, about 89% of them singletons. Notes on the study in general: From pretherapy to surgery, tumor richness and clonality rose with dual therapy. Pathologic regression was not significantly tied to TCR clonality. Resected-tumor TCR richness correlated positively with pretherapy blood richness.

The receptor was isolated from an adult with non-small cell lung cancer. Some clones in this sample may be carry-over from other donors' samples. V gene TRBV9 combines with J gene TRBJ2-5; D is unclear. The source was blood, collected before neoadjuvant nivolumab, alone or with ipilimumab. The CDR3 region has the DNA TGTGCCAGCAGCGTAGGGGGGACCCAGTACTTC. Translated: CASSVGGTQYF.